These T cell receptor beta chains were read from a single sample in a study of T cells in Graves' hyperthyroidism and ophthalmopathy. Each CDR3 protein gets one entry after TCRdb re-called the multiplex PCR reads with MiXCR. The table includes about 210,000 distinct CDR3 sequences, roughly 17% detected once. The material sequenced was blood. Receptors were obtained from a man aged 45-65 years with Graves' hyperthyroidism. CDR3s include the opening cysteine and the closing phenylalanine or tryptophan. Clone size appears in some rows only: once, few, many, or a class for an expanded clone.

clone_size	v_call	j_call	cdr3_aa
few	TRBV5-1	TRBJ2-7	CTSSWDSSYEQYF
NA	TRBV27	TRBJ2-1	CASSFGGSLNEQFF
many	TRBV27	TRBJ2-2	CASSFQRTGELFF
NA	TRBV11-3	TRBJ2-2	CASSLTRGKGELFF
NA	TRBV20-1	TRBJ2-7	CSASGTIESYEQYF
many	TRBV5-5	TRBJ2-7	CASSLVGQGTYEQYF
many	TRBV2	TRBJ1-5	CASSEATNNQPQHF
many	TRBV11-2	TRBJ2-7	CASRPLRAGETAEQYF
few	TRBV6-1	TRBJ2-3	CASRQHPGRRVSFRGQYF
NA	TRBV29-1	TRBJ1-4	CSARGADEKLFF
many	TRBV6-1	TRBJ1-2	CASSIAGGSYGYTF
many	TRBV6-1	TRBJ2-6	CASTLGQRDPSGANVLTF
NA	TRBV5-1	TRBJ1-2	CASSFEVNYGYTF
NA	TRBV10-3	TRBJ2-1	CAISVQGADEQFF
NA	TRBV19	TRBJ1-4	CASSIGHTATNEKLFF
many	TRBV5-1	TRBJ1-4	CASSRTGRSEKLFF
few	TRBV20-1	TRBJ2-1	CSALTRGSSGGFSYNEQFF
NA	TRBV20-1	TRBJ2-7	CSATNNRPPYEQYF
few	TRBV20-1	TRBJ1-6	CSARDRVKWNNSPLHF
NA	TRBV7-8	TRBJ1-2	CASSHLTGNYGYTF
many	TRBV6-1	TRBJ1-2	CASSSNRQGNYGYTF
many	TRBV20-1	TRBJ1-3	CSASSRISGNTIYF
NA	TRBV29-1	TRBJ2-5	CSVEDPKGHQETQYF
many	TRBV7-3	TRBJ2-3	CASSATGAGDTQYF
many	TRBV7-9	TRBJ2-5	CASSLMTGLGETQYF
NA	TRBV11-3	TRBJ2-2	CASSSRTGELFF
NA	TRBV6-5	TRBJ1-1	CASSYSRRGLVTEAFF
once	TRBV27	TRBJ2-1	CASSLYGTSGNEQFF
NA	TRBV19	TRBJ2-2	CASNTDRYSTGELFF
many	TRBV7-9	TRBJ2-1	CASRRMDGTNNEQFF
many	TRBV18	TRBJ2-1	CASSGQTTTNEQFF
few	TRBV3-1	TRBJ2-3	CASSSRSTGGTDTQYF
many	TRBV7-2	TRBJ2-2	CASSLEGQGVAGELFF
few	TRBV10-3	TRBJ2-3	CAISLRTEATDTQYF
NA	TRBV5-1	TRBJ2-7	CASSLVGSAELYEQYF
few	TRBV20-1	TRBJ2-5	CSANPFNWTSGMVKTQYF